This TCR beta chain was recovered during a study of cytomegalovirus exposure and HLA in healthy donors. The CDR3 contains 15 residues. The V gene end was trimmed by 5 bases and the J gene end by 6 bases; junction bases not matched to a gene: 11. Germline lookup yields CDR1 LNHDA and CDR2 SQIVND (reference sequence). Researchers ran the PCR with 60 Vbeta and 13 Jbeta primers. Using immunoSEQ multiplex PCR, the repertoire was profiled, and TCRdb retains in-frame clones only, with some absent. This sample yields 85,000 to 100,000 clones, of which around 85% are seen a single time; about 1.2% belongs to the top ten.

Sequenced material: PBMCs. The chain joins TRBV19 to TRBJ2-3; TRBD2 matches 7 bases. The clonotype originates from a girl aged 2-10 years in good health and CMV-seropositive. The CDR3 nucleotides are TGTGCCAGTAGTTCTAGCGGCCCCACCCGCGATACGCAGTATTTT. The encoded protein is CASSSSGPTRDTQYF. The full variable domain, rest sourced from reference TRBV19 and TRBJ2-3, is DGGITQSPKYLFRKEGQNVTLSCEQNLNHDAMYWYRQDPGQGLRLIYYSQIVNDFQKGDIAEGYSVSREKKESFPLTVTSAQKNPTAFYLCASSSSGPTRDTQYFGPGTRLTVL.